These 14 T cell receptor beta chains originate from one sample sequenced in a study of blood T cell repertoires in COVID-19 (dated by TCRdb to the early 2020s). Library construction relied on the immunoSEQ multiplex PCR assay. The table was pulled from immuneACCESS by TCRdb, which kept in-frame rearrangements only. Such tables lose some clones; where checked, under half of the loss comes from unresolved V genes, and the rest has no known cause. For this sample there are hundreds of thousands of clones; about 86% appear just once. The top ten clones comprise 7.1% of the sample. The specimen sequenced was peripheral blood. These receptors were taken from a woman aged 55-70 years with COVID-19, enrolled during active disease.

The V gene is TRBV19, the J gene TRBJ2-1; 8 positions agree with TRBD2. This CDR3 is 16 amino acids long. Trimming cost V 4 bases and J 3 bases; bases outside gene matches: 8. The germline V gene encodes CDR1 LNHDA and CDR2 SQIVND (reference sequence). The CDR3 nucleotides are TGTGCCAGTAGTACAGGGGCCACTAGCGGCTACAATGAGCAGTTCTTC. This sequence encodes CASSTGATSGYNEQFF.

V gene TRBV19 combines with J gene TRBJ2-1, with 8 bases fitting TRBD2. The length of the CDR3 is 17 residues. Unmatched junction bases numbered 17, after V lost 4 bases and J lost 9 bases. The germline CDR1 and CDR2 sequences are LNHDA and SQIVND (reference sequence). As DNA, the CDR3 is TGTGCCAGTAGTACCAGCCTCTTCCGCGGGGGGCGGAGTGAGCAGTTCTTC. This gives the protein CASSTSLFRGGRSEQFF.

V is TRBV4-1 and J is TRBJ2-1; perhaps TRBD2 as D (5 bases). With 0 bases removed from V and 3 bases from J, the gap between germline ends came to 12 bases. The CDR3 extends over 16 amino acids. Germline CDR1 MGHRA, CDR2 YSYEKL. In DNA form, the CDR3 reads TGCGCCAGCAGCCAAGATATACTAGTCGTCTACAATGAGCAGTTCTTC. It encodes CASSQDILVVYNEQFF.

CDR3 amino acids: CASSPRWTSGESSYEQYF. The DNA for the CDR3 is TGTGCCAGCAGCCCCAGGTGGACTAGCGGGGAGAGCTCCTACGAGCAGTACTTC. The chain uses TRBV21-1 and TRBJ2-7; the table assigns TRBD2, which was not confirmed against the DNA. TRBV21-1 is a documented pseudogene. The CDR3 is 18 amino acids.

V is TRBV5-1 and J is TRBJ2-2, with 7 bases matching TRBD2. With 4 bases clipped from V and 0 bases from J, the junction kept 9 bases outside the gene matches. The CDR3 is 17 amino acids. Germline assignment: CDR1 SGHRS and CDR2 YFSETQ. The CDR3 loop is CASSPFSGLANTGELFF. The CDR3, as DNA: TGCGCCAGCAGCCCATTTAGCGGGCTCGCGAACACCGGGGAGCTGTTTTTT.

The CDR3 coding sequence is TGTGCCAGCAGCTCGGCGCCCGGGACAGGGGCAACCTACGAGCAGTACTTC. Translation gives CASSSAPGTGATYEQYF. The chain has TRBV28 and TRBJ2-7; 10 nucleotides match TRBD1. With 6 bases clipped from V and 2 bases from J, the junction kept 13 bases outside the gene matches. From germline, CDR1 is MDHEN and CDR2 SYDVKM. There are 17 residues in the CDR3. Combining the CDR3 with reference TRBV28 and TRBJ2-7 gives the whole variable domain DVKVTQSSRYLVKRTGEKVFLECVQDMDHENMFWYRQDPGLGLRLIYFSYDVKMKEKGDIPEGYSVSREKKERFSLILESASTNQTSMYLCASSSAPGTGATYEQYFGPGTRLTVT.

The V gene is TRBV6-6, the J gene TRBJ2-1; D might be TRBD2 (6 bases). Germline V lookup: CDR1 MNHNY, CDR2 SVGAGI (reference sequence). This CDR3 has 16 residues. V dropped 0 bases and J dropped 7 bases, with 16 bases sitting between them. This CDR3 is CASSYSEGSSRNEQFF. The CDR3 coding sequence is TGTGCCAGCAGTTACTCGGAGGGGAGTAGTAGAAATGAGCAGTTCTTC.

The chain has TRBV6-6 and TRBJ2-1, with TRBD2 matching over 9 bases. Trimming cost V 2 bases and J 7 bases; bases outside gene matches: 6. CDR3 size: 15 residues. The V gene's germline CDR1 is MNHNY and CDR2 SVGAGI (reference sequence). The CDR3 DNA reads as TGTGCCAGCAGTTACGGCGCGGGGGGGCCGAATGAGCAGTTCTTC. Its protein product is CASSYGAGGPNEQFF.

About this clone itself: The sample contains more than one DNA sequence encoding this CDR3. Here the CDR3 DNA reads TGCGCCAGCAGCTTTTCCGGGAACACTGAAGCTTTCTTT. This codes for CASSFSGNTEAFF. The gene calls are TRBV5-1 and TRBJ1-1; no firm D call. The CDR3 has 13 residues. The germline CDR1 and CDR2 sequences are SGHRS and YFSETQ. Trimming stripped 2 bases from V and 1 base from J, with 6 bases between.

The chain combines TRBV14 with TRBJ1-1, with a possible D match to TRBD1 (5 bases). The ends were cut back, 5 bases at V and 5 bases at J, with 18 bases in the middle. The CDR3 consists of 15 residues. Looked up from germline, CDR1 is SGHDN and CDR2 is FVKESK. This CDR3 is CASSTRAGEWTEAFF. In nucleotides, the CDR3 is TGTGCCAGCAGCACCCGGGCGGGGGAGTGGACTGAAGCTTTCTTT. Complete variable domain (other parts from reference TRBV14 and TRBJ1-1): EAGVTQFPSHSVIEKGQTVTLRCDPISGHDNLYWYRRVMGKEIKFLLHFVKESKQDESGMPNNRFLAERTGGTYSTLKVQPAELEDSGVYFCASSTRAGEWTEAFFGQGTRLTVV.

The chain links TRBV2 to TRBJ2-2; 11 nucleotides agree with TRBD2. The CDR3 is made up of 16 amino acids. Unmatched junction bases numbered 3, after V lost 6 bases and J lost 0 bases. Germline V gene lookup returns CDR1 SNHLY and CDR2 FYNNEI. The CDR3, as DNA: TGTGCCAGCAGCCTTAGCGGGGGGGCGAACACCGGGGAGCTGTTTTTT. It translates to CASSLSGGANTGELFF. The complete variable domain, with remaining parts taken from reference TRBV2 and TRBJ2-2, reads EPEVTQTPSHQVTQMGQEVILRCVPISNHLYFYWYRQILGQKVEFLVSFYNNEISEKSEIFDDQFSVERPDGSNFTLKIRSTKLEDSAMYFCASSLSGGANTGELFFGEGSRLTVL.

V gene TRBV7-2 combines with J gene TRBJ2-7; TRBD2 matches at 8 bases. Germline lookup yields CDR1 SGHTA and CDR2 FQGNSA. This CDR3 contains 16 residues. V lost 5 bases to trimming and J lost 6 bases; unmatched junction nucleotides: 15. CDR3 DNA sequence: TGTGCCAGCAGCCCCCGGGGCGGGACTAGGGGGATCGAGCAGTACTTC. It translates to CASSPRGGTRGIEQYF.

The V and J genes are TRBV5-1 and TRBJ1-6; D gene ambiguous. The CDR3 is 12 amino acids. The V end was cut by 7 bases, the J end by 7 bases, with 9 bases between. The V gene's germline CDR1 is SGHRS and CDR2 YFSETQ. CDR3 coding DNA: TGCGCCAGCGGAGATAGCAATTCACCCCTCCACTTT. Translation: CASGDSNSPLHF.

This clone was detected once. The chain joins TRBV18 to TRBJ1-2; possibly TRBD1 for D (6 bases). The V end lost 5 bases, the J end lost 2 bases, and 12 bases lay between the germline ends. CDR3 length equals 14 residues. Germline CDR1 is KGHSH and CDR2 is LQKENI. CDR3 sequence (DNA): TGTGCCAGCTCAGCCTCACAGGGAAACTATGGCTACACCTTC. This gives the protein CASSASQGNYGYTF.